This TCR beta chain is drawn from a study of T cell responses to AZD1222 COVID-19 vaccine (TCRdb year 2021). Context from the whole study: A total of under 250 trial participants underwent TCR sequencing, of whom around 210 had received two doses of AZD1222 and 26 had received two doses of the MenACWY control vaccine. Enrollment into the trials was organized by age into subgroups of 18-55, 56-69 and 70-plus years, and those subgroups contained approximately 160, 26 and 62 TCR-sequenced participants, respectively.

The CDR3 spans 13 residues, from the cysteine through the phenylalanine. Just CDR3 DNA is preserved here, 39 bases in frame from base 1. A distance of 17 bases separates the germline ends of V and J, which lose 4 bases and 8 bases respectively. Per the germline V gene (reference sequence), GTSNPN is the CDR1 and SVGIG is the CDR2. The CDR3 regions of human TCRbeta chains were analyzed by immunosequencing. On the study's bioinformatics: Repertoire TCRs were checked for matches against a reference library of SARS-CoV-2-specific TCRs that had been generated using the MIRA antigen-specificity platform. Breadth was defined as the fraction of unique TCRs that were SARS-CoV-2-associated, and depth was defined as the fraction of total T cells that were SARS-CoV-2-associated. Using the MIRA data, each spike-specific TCR was assigned both to the spike region to which the TCR was reactive and to a CD4 or CD8 class. Log10-transformed breadth and depth values were compared by one-way ANOVA with Sidak's multiple comparisons tests. TCRdb carries this immuneACCESS record with in-frame sequences only. Its versions omit some clonotypes, under half of them owing to an unresolved V gene in the studies checked, with the rest unexplained. V, J and clone size were drawn from that table, and D and trimming were deduced from the DNA. The sample includes 150,000 or so clones, with under 95% observed a single time. The top ten clonotypes cover 1% to 1.5% of the sample.

About this clone: Its cognate antigen has yet to be identified. Base-call qualities are not available, and no considerably larger clone is one nucleotide away.

Interpreted using the paper, the time point label stands for: about 28 days (+/-7) after the second vaccine dose. AZD1222 recipients whose second dose came at about 4 weeks and those whose second dose came at about 12 weeks were combined into one group, since spike-specific TCR depth and breadth did not differ between the two schedules. Samples from vaccinated people were obtained from the UK trials COV001 and COV002, which included a single-blind randomized controlled phase 2/3 trial of AZD1222 (ChAdOx1 nCoV-19) in healthy adults. For TCRbeta chain sequencing, PBMC samples from trial participants were taken at day 0 and at day 28 after the second dose. Study-level results and caveats: Conclusions about previously exposed vaccinees are limited, since just a handful of AZD1222 recipients were seropositive for SARS-CoV-2 at baseline. The 56-69-year group was small, and its depth increase did not reach significance, likely because of low power. CD4 TCRs associated with the vaccine covered the entire spike protein, and the dominant responses were in regions 160-218 and 743-854. Because no samples from the day 14 peak response were available, repertoires could be characterized only after the peak T cell response. Participants were mostly white British and included more females than males, and it was suggested by the authors that clonal diversity may have been underestimated. Reportedly, almost half of the unique spike-specific TCRs recognized epitopes lying outside the regions that are mutated in the B.1.351 and B.1.1.7 variants. After two AZD1222 doses, both the breadth and the depth of spike-specific TCRs were significantly higher than at day 0 and than in MenACWY recipients.

The source was peripheral blood, collected 28 days after the second AZD1222 dose. Recombination joined TRBV30 with TRBJ1-2, and possibly TRBD1, on 5 matching bases. The TCR comes from an adult who received the AZD1222 COVID-19 vaccine. DNA sequence: TGTGCCTGGACCCCGGCCCCGGGGGGGGGCTACACCTTC. Its protein product is CAWTPAPGGGYTF.